These T cell receptor beta chains were read from a single sample in a study of T-cell memory formation after mild COVID-19. TCRdb reprocessed the 5' RACE reads with MiXCR, giving one entry per CDR3 protein. This sample has 200,000 to 300,000 distinct CDR3 sequences, with approximately 16% found just once. The sample consisted of PBMCs or a T cell subset sorted from them (not recorded which). The receptors here all came from a man between 18 and 29 years old who had mild COVID-19 (a few samples of this study predate the infection). Cell type and time point are not known. The CDR3 runs from the conserved cysteine through the conserved F or W. D genes are given only for firm matches. For some rows the clone size is stated as once, few or many, or as a class when expanded; others skip it.

D	J	size	V	DNA	CDR3
.	TRBJ2-3	.	TRBV29-1	TGCAGCGTTGCCGGGACTGGGACAGATACGCAGTATTTT	CSVAGTGTDTQYF
.	TRBJ2-3	many	TRBV10-3	TGTGCCATCAGTGAGTCAGCAGATACGCAGTATTTT	CAISESADTQYF
TRBD2	TRBJ2-1	.	TRBV5-1	TGCGCCAGCAGCCCTCTGACTAGCGGGAATTTGGATGAGCAGTTCTTC	CASSPLTSGNLDEQFF
.	TRBJ1-1	many	TRBV15	TGTGCCACCAGCAGAGATCTGGGCCGGCCCACTGAAGCTTTCTTT	CATSRDLGRPTEAFF
.	TRBJ2-1	few	TRBV5-4	TGTGCCAGCAGCCCTGAGCCCCGGATGGACACCGACAATGAGCAGTTCTTC	CASSPEPRMDTDNEQFF
TRBD2	TRBJ2-3	.	TRBV7-2	TGTGCCAGCAGCTCGCACGGGGGGGTGGGCACAGATACGCAGTATTTT	CASSSHGGVGTDTQYF
.	TRBJ1-6	.	TRBV20-1	TGCAGTGCTATTGGGGCGGGTCTCGCACCCCTCCACTTT	CSAIGAGLAPLHF
.	TRBJ1-6	few	TRBV11-1	TGTGCCAGCAGCTCCCGCCAGGGAACACCCCTCCACTTT	CASSSRQGTPLHF
TRBD1	TRBJ2-3	few	TRBV7-2	TGTGCCAGCAGCTTCGCAGGGGGTACGCAGTATTTT	CASSFAGGTQYF
.	TRBJ2-3	.	TRBV7-2	TGTGCCAGCAGCCGACCTTACGGCAGGTTGGGGGATACGCAGTATTTT	CASSRPYGRLGDTQYF
TRBD2	TRBJ2-3	many	TRBV29-1	TGCAGCGTTTCCCCTGCGAGCGGGGGTGTCGCAGATACGCAGTATTTT	CSVSPASGGVADTQYF
.	TRBJ1-6	.	TRBV6-5	TGTGCCAGCAGTTACTTCAGGCCCGATTCACCCCTCCACTTT	CASSYFRPDSPLHF
TRBD2	TRBJ2-3	few	TRBV5-1	TGCGCCAGCAGTTCGGGACTAGCGGGGTTGTTTGATACGCAGTATTTT	CASSSGLAGLFDTQYF
.	TRBJ2-1	many	TRBV5-1	TGCGCCAGCAGCTTGGGTTCTAGCAATGTCGATGAGCAGTTCTTC	CASSLGSSNVDEQFF
.	TRBJ2-7	.	TRBV4-1	TGCGCCAGCAGCCAAGTGGGCGCGACCTACGAGCAGTACTTC	CASSQVGATYEQYF
.	TRBJ2-3	few	TRBV20-1	TGCAGTGCCGCGATTTTTTCAGATACGCAGTATTTT	CSAAIFSDTQYF
TRBD2	TRBJ2-1	few	TRBV2	TGTGCCAGCAGCTACTATAGCGGGGGGGCGGATGAGCAGTTCTTC	CASSYYSGGADEQFF